The 3 T cell receptor beta chains in this list originate from one sample, sequenced in a study of beta chain features in type 1 diabetes. Their antigens are not known. The study's findings and limits: In every one of the four CD4+ subsets, TCRB CDR3s were moderately but significantly shorter in Type 1 diabetes patients.

Of the isolated RNA, all was reverse transcribed, and so the sequenced material was expressed TCRB transcripts. The method was immunoSEQ multiplex PCR; TCRdb's version includes in-frame clones alone and lacks a portion of them. This sample has 600,000 to 700,000 clones, with approximately 13% found just once. Source material: naive CD4+ T cells from blood. Receptor source: a man under 40 with type 1 diabetes.

The gene calls are TRBV6-1 and TRBJ1-2, with D hard to call. The CDR3 is 14 residues long. Germline V lookup: CDR1 MNHNS, CDR2 SASEGT. V lost 11 bases and J lost 5, with 21 bases in between. The CDR3 coding sequence is TGTGCCGGCTCAATTTCCGAGGGAACTTATGGCTACACCTTC. This gives the protein CAGSISEGTYGYTF.

The rearrangement uses TRBV2 and TRBJ2-2, with 7 positions matching TRBD1. The junction had 3 bases not matched to a gene; V was cut back by 6 bases and J by 5 bases. Germline values: CDR1 SNHLY, CDR2 FYNNEI. This CDR3 is built from 13 residues. The CDR3 spells CASSVQGTGELFF. In DNA, the CDR3 is TGTGCCAGCAGCGTACAGGGGACCGGGGAGCTGTTTTTT.

This sequence joins TRBV9 and TRBJ2-4, with D possibly being TRBD2 (7 bases). Germline assignment: CDR1 SGDLS and CDR2 YYNGEE. The CDR3 extends over 16 amino acids. Trimming removed 4 bases from V and 6 bases from J, with 20 bases in between. The CDR3 DNA reads TGTGCCAGCAGCCCCCTCGGGGGGCCAGGACTAAACATTCAGTACTTC. Translated: CASSPLGGPGLNIQYF.